This T cell receptor beta chain was identified in a study of blood T cell repertoires in COVID-19. Study in general: Samples came from the United States, Italy and Spain, spanning acute and convalescent COVID-19. PBMCs, B-cell-depleted T cells, or T cells were the source of the cDNA or gDNA that made up the material.

V was cut by 1 base and J by 7 bases, with 15 bases left in between. The length of the CDR3 is 15 residues. Clones were read by immunoSEQ multiplex PCR, and TCRdb kept only the in-frame ones, dropping some. The sample consists of fewer than 350,000 clones, 65% to 90% of them appearing once. The chain recombines TRBV5-3 with TRBJ1-5; D is unclear. TRBV5-3 qualifies as an ORF whose function is uncertain. Material: peripheral blood. This TCR derives from an older woman with active or convalescent COVID-19. CDR3 DNA sequence: TGTGCCAGAAGCTTGCGAGGGATGGTGACACAGCCCCAGCATTTT. Its translation is CARSLRGMVTQPQHF.